This T cell receptor (beta chain) was sequenced in a study of identical twins. Findings and caveats of the study: While abundant cord blood beta clonotypes carried fewer insertions, memory repertoires showed no such pattern.

Healthy Caucasian individuals made up all the donors. A universal primer site arose from template switching, and cDNA bore unique molecular identifiers. TCRdb re-analysed the 5' RACE reads in MiXCR, keeping a single row per CDR3 protein. Among about 240,000 distinct CDR3 sequences listed, approximately 10% were seen once. Turning to this clonotype: The antigen remains undetermined.

The CDR3 has 15 amino acids. The germline V and J ends were trimmed by 1 base and 3 bases, with 13 bases remaining between them. The sequencing input was memory T cells sorted from blood. The origin of this receptor is a man between 50 and 59 years old in good health. The rearrangement links TRBV23-1 to TRBJ2-7; D is perhaps TRBD2 (5 bases). TRBV23-1 has ORF status, its function being uncertain. The CDR3 DNA reads as TGCGCCAGCAGTCAATGGGTCCGGGGAAGCTACGAGCAGTACTTC. Translating gives CASSQWVRGSYEQYF.